The rows below give T cell receptor beta chains drawn from one sample of a study of early T cells in non-severe SARS-CoV-2 infection. Via MiXCR, TCRdb re-called the 5' RACE reads, giving one row per CDR3 protein. The sample yields roughly 40,000 distinct CDR3 sequences, over 6% seen once. The sample consisted of whole blood. Receptor source: an adult who was a healthcare worker with PCR-confirmed SARS-CoV-2 infection or an uninfected control (not recorded which). Each CDR3 is given with its conserved first and last residue. The order of the fields is V gene, clone size, D gene, J gene, CDR3 DNA, CDR3 protein. The D gene is left open where the match is weak. Size is stated for part of the rows, as once, few or many counts, or as a class when the clone is expanded.

V gene: TRBV12-3/TRBV12-4
clone size: NA
D gene: NA
J gene: TRBJ2-7
CDR3 DNA: TGTGCCAGCAGTTTAAGGCAGAGAGAGGAGCAGTACTTC
CDR3 protein: CASSLRQREEQYF

V gene: TRBV7-9
clone size: few
D gene: NA
J gene: TRBJ2-4
CDR3 DNA: TGTGCCAGCAGCTTACAAGAAAACATTCAGTACTTC
CDR3 protein: CASSLQENIQYF

V gene: TRBV29-1
clone size: NA
D gene: NA
J gene: TRBJ1-2
CDR3 DNA: TGCAGCGCCGAGGGGGGCGCAAAAGGGGGCTACACCTTC
CDR3 protein: CSAEGGAKGGYTF

V gene: TRBV7-8
clone size: NA
D gene: NA
J gene: TRBJ1-1
CDR3 DNA: TGTGCCAGCAGCTTAGTTGGTGGGGACACTGAAGCTTTCTTT
CDR3 protein: CASSLVGGDTEAFF

V gene: TRBV7-9
clone size: NA
D gene: TRBD1
J gene: TRBJ2-7
CDR3 DNA: TGTGCCAGCACCCTAAACAGGGGCCCCTACGAGCAGTACTTC
CDR3 protein: CASTLNRGPYEQYF

V gene: TRBV6-4
clone size: NA
D gene: TRBD2
J gene: TRBJ2-2
CDR3 DNA: TGTGCCAGCAGTGACGGGGAGGGGCTGATCACCGGGGAGCTGTTTTTT
CDR3 protein: CASSDGEGLITGELFF

V gene: TRBV11-2
clone size: few
D gene: TRBD2
J gene: TRBJ2-1
CDR3 DNA: TGTGCCAGCAGCTTGTTGGCCCTGACGGGACTAGCGACCTACAATGAGCAGTTCTTC
CDR3 protein: CASSLLALTGLATYNEQFF

V gene: TRBV9
clone size: many
D gene: NA
J gene: TRBJ1-2
CDR3 DNA: TGTGCCAGCAGCGTAGCCTCATCACTTACACCGCAGGGTACATATGGCTACACCTTC
CDR3 protein: CASSVASSLTPQGTYGYTF

V gene: TRBV18
clone size: NA
D gene: TRBD2
J gene: TRBJ2-1
CDR3 DNA: TGTGCCAGCTCAGCAACTAGCGGGGGGCCCAATGAGCAGTTCTTC
CDR3 protein: CASSATSGGPNEQFF

V gene: TRBV6-5
clone size: few
D gene: TRBD1
J gene: TRBJ2-5
CDR3 DNA: TGTGCCAGCAGTACCTTGACAGGGGTAGGCCAAGAGACCCAGTACTTC
CDR3 protein: CASSTLTGVGQETQYF

V gene: TRBV28
clone size: few
D gene: NA
J gene: TRBJ2-1
CDR3 DNA: TGTGCCAGCAGTCCGATATGGGGGGATGAGCAGTTCTTC
CDR3 protein: CASSPIWGDEQFF

V gene: TRBV7-9
clone size: few
D gene: NA
J gene: TRBJ1-1
CDR3 DNA: TGTGCCAGCAGCTTAGCGGGTAGGTCGGGCACTGAAGCTTTCTTT
CDR3 protein: CASSLAGRSGTEAFF

V gene: TRBV7-6
clone size: NA
D gene: NA
J gene: TRBJ1-2
CDR3 DNA: TGTGCCAGCAGCTTAGACAGTGCTAACTATGGCTACACCTTC
CDR3 protein: CASSLDSANYGYTF

V gene: TRBV6-5
clone size: NA
D gene: NA
J gene: TRBJ1-6
CDR3 DNA: TGTGCCAGCAGTCCAGGGACCCTCCTTTCACCCCTCCACTTT
CDR3 protein: CASSPGTLLSPLHF

V gene: TRBV6-5
clone size: few
D gene: NA
J gene: TRBJ1-2
CDR3 DNA: TGTGCCAGCAGTGACGCCGACAGAGCCCGGGGAGGCTACACCTTC
CDR3 protein: CASSDADRARGGYTF

V gene: TRBV4-3
clone size: many
D gene: NA
J gene: TRBJ2-5
CDR3 DNA: TGCGCCAGCAGCCAAGATCCTGGGGAAGAGACCCAGTACTTC
CDR3 protein: CASSQDPGEETQYF

V gene: TRBV11-2
clone size: NA
D gene: NA
J gene: TRBJ2-1
CDR3 DNA: TGTGCCAGCAGCTTAGTTTGGAACAATGAGCAGTTCTTC
CDR3 protein: CASSLVWNNEQFF

V gene: TRBV7-8
clone size: few
D gene: NA
J gene: TRBJ2-6
CDR3 DNA: TGTGCCAGCAGCTTAGGAGGGACTGGGGCCAACGTCCTGACTTTC
CDR3 protein: CASSLGGTGANVLTF

V gene: TRBV7-9
clone size: many
D gene: NA
J gene: TRBJ1-2
CDR3 DNA: TGTGCCAGCAGCTGGGACGTTGAGGACACCTTC
CDR3 protein: CASSWDVEDTF

V gene: TRBV10-3
clone size: many
D gene: TRBD1
J gene: TRBJ2-3
CDR3 DNA: TGTGCCACAGGGACAGGGAGCGGCACAGATACGCAGTATTTT
CDR3 protein: CATGTGSGTDTQYF

V gene: TRBV4-2
clone size: many
D gene: TRBD1
J gene: TRBJ2-6
CDR3 DNA: TGTGCCAGCAGCCAAGATGGGACAGGGGGCGCTGGGGCCAACGTCCTGACTTTC
CDR3 protein: CASSQDGTGGAGANVLTF

V gene: TRBV11-3
clone size: NA
D gene: TRBD1
J gene: TRBJ2-1
CDR3 DNA: TGTGCCAGCAGCTTGACAGGGATGGGATACAATGAGCAGTTCTTC
CDR3 protein: CASSLTGMGYNEQFF

V gene: TRBV5-1
clone size: few
D gene: NA
J gene: TRBJ1-5
CDR3 DNA: TGCGCCAGCAGCTTAGGGGGTTTTAGCAATCAGCCCCAGCATTTT
CDR3 protein: CASSLGGFSNQPQHF

V gene: TRBV27
clone size: few
D gene: TRBD2
J gene: TRBJ2-1
CDR3 DNA: TGTGCCAGCAGTTCCCGACTAGCGGGGGGGTACAATGAGCAGTTCTTC
CDR3 protein: CASSSRLAGGYNEQFF

V gene: TRBV7-2
clone size: few
D gene: NA
J gene: TRBJ2-3
CDR3 DNA: TGTGCCAGCAGCTTAACCGCCAGGCCCCAGGCGGTATGGACAGATACGCAGTATTTT
CDR3 protein: CASSLTARPQAVWTDTQYF

V gene: TRBV29-1
clone size: few
D gene: TRBD1
J gene: TRBJ2-7
CDR3 DNA: TGCAGCGTTGACAGGGGGACAGGGACTTACGAGCAGTACTTC
CDR3 protein: CSVDRGTGTYEQYF

V gene: TRBV10-3
clone size: NA
D gene: TRBD2
J gene: TRBJ2-7
CDR3 DNA: TGTGCCATCAGTGTGGCTAGCGGGGCCTCCTACGAGCAGTACTTC
CDR3 protein: CAISVASGASYEQYF

V gene: TRBV10-3
clone size: few
D gene: NA
J gene: TRBJ1-3
CDR3 DNA: TGTGCCATCAGTGAGGAGGACTCTGGAAACACCATATATTTT
CDR3 protein: CAISEEDSGNTIYF

V gene: TRBV7-9
clone size: NA
D gene: NA
J gene: TRBJ2-7
CDR3 DNA: TGTGCCAGCAGCTTATGGCGTCCAGGGACCTACGAGCAGTACTTC
CDR3 protein: CASSLWRPGTYEQYF

V gene: TRBV27
clone size: few
D gene: TRBD1
J gene: TRBJ1-2
CDR3 DNA: TGTGCCAGCAGTGCCGGGACAGGAGGGGGCTACACCTTC
CDR3 protein: CASSAGTGGGYTF

V gene: TRBV29-1
clone size: NA
D gene: NA
J gene: TRBJ2-7
CDR3 DNA: TGCAGCGGAGGACAAGTCTACGAGCAGTACTTC
CDR3 protein: CSGGQVYEQYF

V gene: TRBV9
clone size: NA
D gene: TRBD1
J gene: TRBJ1-6
CDR3 DNA: TGTGCCAGCGGGGACAGCTATAATTCACCCCTCCACTTT
CDR3 protein: CASGDSYNSPLHF

V gene: TRBV30
clone size: few
D gene: TRBD1
J gene: TRBJ1-1
CDR3 DNA: TGTGCCTGGAGCCTACTGGACAGGGTGATCGCTGAAGCTTTCTTT
CDR3 protein: CAWSLLDRVIAEAFF

V gene: TRBV6-5
clone size: many
D gene: NA
J gene: TRBJ2-5
CDR3 DNA: TGTGCCAGCAGTGAGGGGCGGGGGCCTCAAGAGACCCAGTACTTC
CDR3 protein: CASSEGRGPQETQYF

V gene: TRBV4-3
clone size: many
D gene: TRBD1
J gene: TRBJ2-2
CDR3 DNA: TGCGCCAGCAGCCAAACCCCCGGGACAGGGCCGTCGAGGGAGCTGTTTTTT
CDR3 protein: CASSQTPGTGPSRELFF

V gene: TRBV5-6
clone size: NA
D gene: TRBD1
J gene: TRBJ1-2
CDR3 DNA: TGTGCCAGCAGCTGGACAGGGGGCCCTAACTATGGCTACACCTTC
CDR3 protein: CASSWTGGPNYGYTF

V gene: TRBV5-1
clone size: NA
D gene: TRBD1
J gene: TRBJ2-7
CDR3 DNA: TGCGCCAGCAGCTTGGAAGGGACAGTCTCCTACGAGCAGTACTTC
CDR3 protein: CASSLEGTVSYEQYF

V gene: TRBV10-3
clone size: few
D gene: TRBD1
J gene: TRBJ1-2
CDR3 DNA: TGTGCCATCAGCCCGGACAGGGGGTATGGCTACACCTTC
CDR3 protein: CAISPDRGYGYTF

V gene: TRBV2
clone size: NA
D gene: TRBD1
J gene: TRBJ1-1
CDR3 DNA: TGTGCCAGCAGTGGCACAGGGGCAATTCACACTGAAGCTTTCTTT
CDR3 protein: CASSGTGAIHTEAFF

V gene: TRBV4-2
clone size: NA
D gene: NA
J gene: TRBJ2-3
CDR3 DNA: TGTGCCAGCAGCGAACGGGACTCCCGAACCACAGATACGCAGTATTTT
CDR3 protein: CASSERDSRTTDTQYF

V gene: TRBV11-2
clone size: few
D gene: NA
J gene: TRBJ2-5
CDR3 DNA: TGTGCCAGCAGCTTAGTACCCAATCAAGAGACCCAGTACTTC
CDR3 protein: CASSLVPNQETQYF

V gene: TRBV3-1
clone size: few
D gene: TRBD1
J gene: TRBJ1-3
CDR3 DNA: TGTGCCAGCAGCCAAGAAGGACAGGGATCTGGAAACACCATATATTTT
CDR3 protein: CASSQEGQGSGNTIYF

V gene: TRBV27
clone size: many
D gene: NA
J gene: TRBJ1-5
CDR3 DNA: TGTGCCAGCAGTCAACAGGGAGGTGGACAGCCCCAGCATTTT
CDR3 protein: CASSQQGGGQPQHF

V gene: TRBV10-3
clone size: many
D gene: NA
J gene: TRBJ1-1
CDR3 DNA: TGTGCCATCAGTGAAGGCGGCACCCCTGCTGAAGCTTTCTTT
CDR3 protein: CAISEGGTPAEAFF

V gene: TRBV30
clone size: once
D gene: NA
J gene: TRBJ2-1
CDR3 DNA: TGTGCCTGGAGTGTACAGGGCGATGAGCAGTTCTTC
CDR3 protein: CAWSVQGDEQFF

V gene: TRBV7-9
clone size: NA
D gene: NA
J gene: TRBJ1-2
CDR3 DNA: TGTGCCAGCAGCCCACAGGAGGGAGTATTCTACACCTTC
CDR3 protein: CASSPQEGVFYTF

V gene: TRBV7-8
clone size: many
D gene: NA
J gene: TRBJ2-7
CDR3 DNA: TGTGCCAGCAGGTCCCGGGACACCGTCTCCTACGAGCAGTACTTC
CDR3 protein: CASRSRDTVSYEQYF

V gene: TRBV12-3/TRBV12-4
clone size: many
D gene: NA
J gene: TRBJ2-6
CDR3 DNA: TGTGCCAGCAGTTTAAGGTCAGGGTCTGGGGCCAACGTCCTGACTTTC
CDR3 protein: CASSLRSGSGANVLTF

V gene: TRBV4-1
clone size: NA
D gene: NA
J gene: TRBJ1-1
CDR3 DNA: TGCGCCAGCAGCCAAGGGTGGCGTGGAAGTACTGAAGCTTTCTTT
CDR3 protein: CASSQGWRGSTEAFF

V gene: TRBV29-1
clone size: many
D gene: NA
J gene: TRBJ2-2
CDR3 DNA: TGCAGCGTTGTTAGAGGACTGGGTGGCGGGGAGCTGTTTTTT
CDR3 protein: CSVVRGLGGGELFF